The source of this T cell receptor (beta chain) is a study of control samples from healthy donors and cancer patients. V was clipped by 3 bases and J by 3 bases; unmatched bases: 11. CDR1 is SGHRS and CDR2 is YFSETQ in the germline V gene. The CDR3 loop spans 19 amino acids. Produced via immunoSEQ multiplex PCR; TCRdb's table is partial and in-frame only. This table has about 150,000 clones, approximately 93% appearing once. Sequenced sample: blood. The chain joins TRBV5-1 to TRBJ2-5; 16 bases fit TRBD2. The origin of this receptor is a man between 18 and 35 years old in good health. The CDR3 DNA is TGCGCCAGCAGCTACTTACCGGGACTAGCGGGGGGGCCTAAAGAGACCCAGTACTTC. This translates into CASSYLPGLAGGPKETQYF.